Following are 6 T cell receptor beta chains from one sample sequenced in a study of Ad26.COV2.S vaccination and SARS-CoV-2 variants. Indicated treatment: some 20 received Ad26.COV2.S at low or high dose, single or two shots; 5 received placebo; per-sample allocation not given. Collection of samples fell on day 63 after the first vaccine or placebo injection. Assay: immunoSEQ multiplex PCR; the TCRdb copy retains only in-frame clones and omits some. The sample lists some 350,000 clones, around 90% seen once, with about 5.4% in the top ten. The material was peripheral blood, obtained in a trial of Ad26.COV2.S vaccine versus placebo. These receptors all stem from a person aged 18-65 years who received the Ad26.COV2.S COVID-19 vaccine or a placebo.

This clone was recorded once. CDR3 sequence reads: CASSVTEAFF. In nucleotides, the CDR3 is TGTGCCAGCAGTGTGACTGAAGCTTTCTTT. The rearrangement uses TRBV12-3 or TRBV12-4 and TRBJ1-1; D ambiguous. V shed 5 bases and J shed 5 bases, with 3 bases lying between them. The CDR3 length is 10 residues.

This chain links TRBV9 with TRBJ1-2; D gene uncertain. Trimming stripped 4 bases from V and 7 bases from J, with 20 bases between. The CDR3 loop spans 15 amino acids. Looked up from germline, CDR1 is SGDLS and CDR2 is YYNGEE. CDR3 sequence reads: CASSPPLSRSGGYTF. The CDR3 DNA sequence: TGTGCCAGCAGCCCCCCTCTATCCCGCTCAGGTGGCTACACCTTC.

The chain combines TRBV9 with TRBJ1-1; D is unclear. Per the germline V gene, CDR1 is SGDLS and CDR2 is YYNGEE. V was trimmed by 0 bases and J by 4 bases, leaving 10 bases between them. This CDR3 contains 14 residues. Here the CDR3 reads CASSVDGYSTEAFF. CDR3 nucleotide sequence: TGTGCCAGCAGCGTAGACGGTTACAGCACTGAAGCTTTCTTT.

The chain is built from TRBV3-1 (or the pseudogene TRBV3-2) and TRBJ1-1; D is unresolved. Deletions cut 1 base from V and 12 bases from J, with 9 bases between. There are 11 residues in the CDR3. Germline lookup yields CDR1 LGHDT and CDR2 YNNKEL (reference sequence). The chain's CDR3 is CASSQAEGTFF. The CDR3 DNA reads TGTGCCAGCAGCCAAGCCGAGGGAACTTTCTTT.

The chain has TRBV6-6 and TRBJ2-5; 11 nucleotides agree with TRBD2. The germline gives CDR1 MNHNY, CDR2 SVGAGI (reference sequence). There are 21 residues in the CDR3. Losses at the gene ends were 5 bases for V and 3 bases for J; bases not matched to a gene: 23. The chain's CDR3 is CASSPSYWTLLLAGEEETQYF. For the CDR3, the DNA is TGTGCCAGCAGTCCTTCATATTGGACACTATTACTAGCGGGGGAAGAAGAGACCCAGTACTTC.

CDR3 coding DNA: TGTGCCACCTCAGAGAACACTGAAGCTTTCTTT. Residues: CATSENTEAFF. V and J are TRBV15 and TRBJ1-1, with D unclear. From germline, CDR1 is LNHNV and CDR2 YYDKDF (reference sequence). V was cut by 8 bases and J by 1 base, with 5 bases left in between. There are 11 residues in the CDR3.